The entry that follows covers one T cell receptor beta chain sequence. The antigen this receptor binds is unknown. Base quality data are lacking; no much larger clone is found one base away. The same CDR3 can be traced to other DNA sequences in this sample. Rearranged CDR3 beta regions were amplified from genomic DNA with multiplex V and J primers using the immunoSEQ TRB Survey service. Survey-level sequencing depth of up to 500,000 reads per sample was used to keep depth equal across samples. Libraries were purified, pooled and sequenced on Illumina technology. Under the source paper's analysis protocol: Productive clonality, sample overlap, pairwise scatters, CDR3 beta length, V/D/J gene usage and productiveness were assessed with immunoSEQ online tools. Calculated diversity was defined as the number of unique rearrangements divided by total templates, multiplied by 100, and Shannon and Simpson indices were computed as well. Z-score normalized data were analyzed by principal component analysis with the R prcomp function and the ggbiplot package. Morisita's index was used to measure clonal overlap between blood and rectum within each subject. Not all clones reach the TCRdb copy of this immuneACCESS table, which keeps in-frame sequences only. Checked studies attribute under half of the gap to unresolved V genes and leave the rest unexplained. Clone size and the V and J calls come from that table; the DNA yielded D and trimming. The table for this sample lists about 17,000 clones; about three quarters of them were counted only once. The top ten constitute roughly 3.1% of the sample.

One to two pinch biopsies were taken from the rectum for research during colonoscopy. No immunosuppressive medication had been given to the ulcerative colitis patients before the diagnostic colonoscopy. Before DNA isolation, rectal biopsies were subjected to proteinase K digestion. The Wizard kit (Promega) was used to extract genomic DNA from blood and intestinal samples. The germline V gene specifies MNHEY as CDR1 and SVGAGI as CDR2. The junction carries 11 bases between V and J, which are trimmed by 0 bases and 4 bases respectively. The CDR3 holds 15 amino acids from the cysteine to the phenylalanine. This entry keeps only the CDR3 DNA: 45 bases, framed from base 1. The data originate from a study of pediatric ulcerative colitis (dated by TCRdb to between 2018 and 2021). About the investigation overall: Pancolitis was present in more than five ulcerative colitis patients and left-sided colitis in two, and histology consistent with ulcerative colitis was found in all of these patients. From roughly 9 newly diagnosed, treatment-naive pediatric ulcerative colitis patients and four non-IBD control children, paired blood and rectal samples were collected. By Pediatric Ulcerative Colitis Activity Index, a couple of patients had mild disease, several had moderate disease and three had acute severe colitis.

Findings and caveats that apply to the study as a whole: A couple of rectal CDR3 clonotypes were present in all ulcerative colitis patients and in none of the controls. T cells from blood may have been included in the rectal pinch biopsies, particularly in patients with overt colitis. Features of the rectal repertoire distinguished controls, mild-moderate colitis patients and acute severe colitis patients, and in acute severe colitis rectal diversity was lower because of clonal expansions. Because repertoires were derived from total lymphocyte DNA, patterns in rare subsets such as regulatory T cells may not have been reflected. The healthy control group was small, consisting of only four individuals. Significantly higher autologous blood-rectal clonal overlap was found in ulcerative colitis patients than in controls, which suggested increased T cell trafficking to inflamed tissue. A couple of patients' blood samples yielded substantially fewer templates for technical reasons and were excluded from blood-rectal overlap analysis.

The chain joins TRBV6-5 to TRBJ2-3; D gene: possibly TRBD1, on 6 matching bases. The receptor's source is a girl aged 10 to 17 with moderate ulcerative colitis. The sequencing input was gut tissue. The CDR3 sequence is CASSYSTGRADTQYF. The nucleotide sequence reads TGTGCCAGCAGTTACTCGACAGGCCGGGCAGATACGCAGTATTTT.